This T cell receptor beta chain was recovered during a study of T-cell memory formation after mild COVID-19. On the study more broadly: Largely donor-specific sequence clusters came from a couple of donors. Study-level findings and limits: There were some responding clones in pre-infection memory, which suggested that cross-reactive memory had joined.

This clonotype was seen only a few times. Its cognate antigen is unknown. TCR alpha and TCR beta cDNA libraries with sample barcodes and UMIs came from 5'RACE using constant-segment primers. From the 5' RACE reads, TCRdb called clonotypes with MiXCR, one entry per CDR3 protein. The sample records 550,000 to 650,000 distinct CDR3 sequences, around 16% being singletons. V lost 2 bases, J lost 1 base, and 3 bases stayed unmatched. The CDR3 covers 15 residues. The chain has TRBV12-3 or TRBV12-4 and TRBJ2-3, with TRBD1 matching 7 bases. The sequenced sample was PBMCs or a T cell subset sorted from them (not recorded which). The source is an adult woman who had mild COVID-19 (a few samples of this study predate the infection). Cell type and time point are not known. CDR3 nucleotides: TGTGCCAGCAGTTTATCTACAGGGGGCACAGATACGCAGTATTTT. Residues: CASSLSTGGTDTQYF.